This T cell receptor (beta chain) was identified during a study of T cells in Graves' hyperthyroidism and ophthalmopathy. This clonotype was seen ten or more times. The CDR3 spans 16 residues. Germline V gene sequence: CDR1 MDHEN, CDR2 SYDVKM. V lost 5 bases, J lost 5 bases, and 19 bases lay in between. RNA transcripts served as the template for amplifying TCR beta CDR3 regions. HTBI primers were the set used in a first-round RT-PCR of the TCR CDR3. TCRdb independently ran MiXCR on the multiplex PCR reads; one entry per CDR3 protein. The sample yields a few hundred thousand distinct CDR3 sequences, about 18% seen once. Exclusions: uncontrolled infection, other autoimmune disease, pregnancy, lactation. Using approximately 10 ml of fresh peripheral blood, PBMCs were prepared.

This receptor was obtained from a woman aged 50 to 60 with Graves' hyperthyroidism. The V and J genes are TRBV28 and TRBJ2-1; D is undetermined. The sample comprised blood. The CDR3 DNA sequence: TGTGCCAGCAGTCTCTTTAGCTTCTTTGGGGACAATGAGCAGTTCTTC. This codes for CASSLFSFFGDNEQFF.